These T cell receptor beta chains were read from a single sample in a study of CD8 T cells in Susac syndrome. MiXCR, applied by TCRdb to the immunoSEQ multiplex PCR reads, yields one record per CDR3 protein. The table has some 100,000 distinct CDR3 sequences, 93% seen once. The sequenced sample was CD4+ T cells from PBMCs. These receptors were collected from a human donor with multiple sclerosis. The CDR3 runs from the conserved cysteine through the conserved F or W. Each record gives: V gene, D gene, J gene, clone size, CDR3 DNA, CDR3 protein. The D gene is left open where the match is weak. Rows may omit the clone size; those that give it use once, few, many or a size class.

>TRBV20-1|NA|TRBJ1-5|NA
TGCAGTGCTAGTGCGGATATAAGCAATCAGCCCCAGCATTTT
CSASADISNQPQHF
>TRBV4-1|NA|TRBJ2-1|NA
TGCGCCAGCAGCCGACCAGTAACAAACAATGAGCAGTTCTTC
CASSRPVTNNEQFF
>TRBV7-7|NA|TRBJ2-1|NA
TGTGCTAGCAGCCCTATACGGGGCCACAATGAGCAGTTCTTC
CASSPIRGHNEQFF
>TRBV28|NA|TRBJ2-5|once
TGTGCCAGCAGTTTGATTGCCAAGGAGACCCAGTACTTC
CASSLIAKETQYF
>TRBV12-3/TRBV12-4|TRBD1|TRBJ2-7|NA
TGTGCCAGCAGCGCCACAGGGGGACCCCAACCTTGGGAGCAGTACTTC
CASSATGGPQPWEQYF
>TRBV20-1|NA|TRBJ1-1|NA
TGCAGTGCTAGAGTTCGTCTCACTGAAGCTTTCTTT
CSARVRLTEAFF
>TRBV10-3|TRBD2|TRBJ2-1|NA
TGTGCCATCAGTCTAGGACTAGCGGGGGGGCAGGCATCTGAGCAGTTCTTC
CAISLGLAGGQASEQFF
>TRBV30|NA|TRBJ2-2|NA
TGTGCCTGGAGTGTAAAACAGGGGAACACCGGGGAGCTGTTTTTT
CAWSVKQGNTGELFF
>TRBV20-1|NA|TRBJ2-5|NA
TGCAGTGCTGATCCCGTGAGGGAGACCCAGTACTTC
CSADPVRETQYF
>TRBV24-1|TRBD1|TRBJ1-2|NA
TGTGCCACCAGTGATTTCGGACAGGATGGCTACACCTTC
CATSDFGQDGYTF
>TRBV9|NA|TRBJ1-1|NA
TGTGCCAGCAGCGTAAACGAGGGCACAGCTTTCTTT
CASSVNEGTAFF
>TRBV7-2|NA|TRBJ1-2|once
TGTGCCAGCAGCTTAGACCAGTATGGCTACACCTTC
CASSLDQYGYTF
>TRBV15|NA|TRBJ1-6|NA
TGTGCCACCAGCGCCAGAGGGGATTCACCCCTCCACTTT
CATSARGDSPLHF
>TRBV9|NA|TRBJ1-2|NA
TGTGCCAGCAGCGTAGTTTCAGGGTATAGCTATGGCTACACCTTC
CASSVVSGYSYGYTF